One and the same sample provided the 32 T cell receptor beta chains below, sequenced in a study of blood T cell repertoires in COVID-19. Assay used: immunoSEQ multiplex PCR; TCRdb lists only in-frame clones, some missing. The sample carries 180,000 or so clones, approximately 85% recorded once. Sequenced: PBMCs or T cells enriched from blood (not recorded which). The source of these receptors is a man aged 40-50 years who had recovered from COVID-19.

V usage is TRBV7-6 and J usage is TRBJ2-2, with 10 bases fitting TRBD2. This CDR3 comprises 14 residues. Trimming at V came to 4 bases and at J to 11 bases, leaving 7 bases not matched to a gene. Germline CDR1 and CDR2: SGHVS and FNYEAQ. This CDR3 is CASSSLAGGGELFF. The CDR3 DNA is TGTGCCAGCAGCTCTTTAGCGGGAGGTGGAGAGCTGTTTTTT.

There are a few counts of this clone. The genes are TRBV4-1 and TRBJ2-1, with D possibly matching TRBD2 (5 bases). The CDR3 is 18 amino acids. The V gene lost 0 bases and the J gene lost 0 bases, with 15 bases spanning the gap. Looked up from germline, CDR1 is MGHRA and CDR2 is YSYEKL. The CDR3 region has the DNA TGCGCCAGCAGCCAAGATCGGCCTAGCCACAGCTCCTACAATGAGCAGTTCTTC. It specifies CASSQDRPSHSSYNEQFF.

The chain uses TRBV11-3 and TRBJ2-2, with TRBD1 matching 8 bases. The CDR3 extends over 13 amino acids. Germline CDR1 is SGHNT and CDR2 is YENEEA. The V gene end was trimmed by 3 bases and the J gene end by 6 bases; junction bases not matched to a gene: 0. CDR3: CASSFRGPGELFF. The CDR3 bases are TGTGCCAGCAGCTTCAGGGGGCCCGGGGAGCTGTTTTTT.

This sequence joins TRBV27 and TRBJ1-3; D not certain. V was trimmed by 8 bases and J by 0 bases, leaving 11 bases between them. The CDR3 length is 14 residues. Germline CDR1 reads MNHEY; CDR2 reads SMNVEV (reference sequence). CDR3 sequence: CASALGSSGNTIYF. CDR3 DNA: TGTGCCAGCGCCCTTGGTAGCTCTGGAAACACCATATATTTT.

The chain is built from TRBV3-1 (or the pseudogene TRBV3-2) and TRBJ2-5; D may be TRBD1 (5 bases). V shed 1 base and J shed 1 base, with 19 bases lying between them. The CDR3 has 18 amino acids. Per the germline V gene, CDR1 is LGHDT and CDR2 is YNNKEL (reference sequence). The chain's CDR3 is CASSQVGSRGRAQETQYF. The CDR3 bases are TGTGCCAGCAGCCAAGTTGGAAGTAGGGGCAGGGCCCAAGAGACCCAGTACTTC.

The rearrangement uses TRBV6-5 and TRBJ2-7, with D perhaps matching TRBD1 (5 bases). Germline V gene sequence: CDR1 MNHEY, CDR2 SVGAGI. V was clipped by 6 bases and J by 3 bases, with 12 bases between them. CDR3 length equals 13 residues. The CDR3 sequence: CASSPGQVYEQYF. Written as DNA, the CDR3 is TGTGCCAGCAGCCCCGGACAAGTCTACGAGCAGTACTTC.

The J gene is TRBJ1-5, the V gene TRBV19; TRBD1 aligns across 9 bases. The CDR3 has 14 amino acids. The germline V gene encodes CDR1 LNHDA and CDR2 SQIVND (reference sequence). With V trimmed by 6 bases and J by 6 bases, 6 bases remained unmatched. The CDR3 bases are TGTGCCAGTAGGATACAGGGGGCTAGTCAGCCCCAGCATTTT. It codes for CASRIQGASQPQHF.

The gene calls are TRBV7-6 and TRBJ2-7, with a possible D match to TRBD2 (5 bases). The germline CDR1 and CDR2 sequences are SGHVS and FNYEAQ. The CDR3 extends over 14 amino acids. The V gene lost 0 bases and the J gene lost 0 bases, with 6 bases spanning the gap. Here the CDR3 DNA reads TGTGCCAGCAGCTTAGCGGGGAGCTCCTACGAGCAGTACTTC. Encoded protein: CASSLAGSSYEQYF.

The chain couples TRBV7-8 to TRBJ2-3; D uncertain. This CDR3 comprises 15 residues. Germline V gene data show CDR1 as SGHVS and CDR2 as FQNEAQ. The V and J ends lost 0 bases and 0 bases respectively, with 7 bases between them. CDR3 protein: CASSLAVGSTDTQYF. The CDR3 DNA is TGTGCCAGCAGCTTAGCGGTCGGTAGCACAGATACGCAGTATTTT.

CDR3 DNA: TGTGCCAGCAGCGTAGCGAGCCCAGGTGAAGCTTTCTTT. Its translation is CASSVASPGEAFF. V usage is TRBV9 and J usage is TRBJ1-1; D is unclear. The ends were cut back, 0 bases at V and 7 bases at J, with 10 bases in the middle. CDR3 length: 13 residues. Per the germline V gene, CDR1 is SGDLS and CDR2 is YYNGEE.

The CDR3 region is CASSFSGRAGETQYF. Here the CDR3 DNA reads TGTGCCAGCAGCTTCAGCGGGAGGGCCGGGGAGACCCAGTACTTC. The chain employs TRBV7-6 and TRBJ2-5, with 10 bases lining up with TRBD2. The CDR3 is made up of 15 amino acids. J gave up 5 bases and V 3 bases, and 6 bases lay outside the gene matches. Germline assignment: CDR1 SGHVS and CDR2 FNYEAQ.

This clone was seen just once. The rearrangement joins TRBV10-1 to TRBJ2-7; D is perhaps TRBD2 (5 bases). The CDR3 length is 12 residues. V was shortened by 3 bases and J by 3 bases, with 6 bases between the two germline ends. Germline CDR1 reads WNHNN; CDR2 reads SYGVQD (reference sequence). The CDR3 region has the DNA TGCGCCAGCAGTGATGGGAGCTACGAGCAGTACTTC. Its protein is CASSDGSYEQYF.

This clone was counted between two and nine times. This sequence joins TRBV11-2 and TRBJ2-1, with D possibly being TRBD2 (6 bases). The CDR3 has 11 residues. Trimming pared 5 bases from V and 12 bases from J, leaving 11 bases between. The V gene's germline CDR1 is SGHAT and CDR2 FQNNGV. The CDR3 DNA is TGTGCCAGCAGCCCGGGAGTTTGGCAGTTCTTC. Amino acids: CASSPGVWQFF. Full variable domain (outside the CDR3, taken from reference TRBV11-2 and TRBJ2-1): EAGVAQSPRYKIIEKRQSVAFWCNPISGHATLYWYQQILGQGPKLLIQFQNNGVVDDSQLPKDRFSAERLKGVDSTLKIQPAKLEDSAVYLCASSPGVWQFFGPGTRLTVL.

This rearrangement joins TRBV4-1 to TRBJ1-5, with 7 positions matching TRBD1. Germline CDR1 and CDR2: MGHRA and YSYEKL. This CDR3 has 20 residues. V dropped 0 bases and J dropped 5; count of bases not matched to a gene: 19. As DNA, the CDR3 is TGCGCCAGCAGCCAAGATCGGTGGGGACCCGGGACAGAGGAATATCAGCCCCAGCATTTT. It is translated as CASSQDRWGPGTEEYQPQHF.

This clone was found once. The junction shows a germline mismatch at one end, possibly a read error. This rearrangement joins TRBV5-6 to TRBJ2-1; tentatively, D is TRBD1 (6 bases). Germline V lookup: CDR1 SGHDT, CDR2 YYEEEE. The CDR3 covers 11 residues. In DNA, the CDR3 is TGTGCCAGCAGCTTCACAGGGTTTCGAGTCTTC. Protein sequence: CASSFTGFRVF.

This clone was detected only a few times. The chain combines TRBV19 with TRBJ2-7; 10 bases are a match to TRBD1. J was trimmed by 4 bases and V by 3 bases; bases with no gene match: 3. Germline V lookup: CDR1 LNHDA, CDR2 SQIVND (reference sequence). The CDR3 runs 14 residues. The CDR3 coding sequence is TGTGCCAGTAGTATGGGACAGGGGATTTACGAGCAGTACTTC. This sequence encodes CASSMGQGIYEQYF.

The chain links TRBV5-1 to TRBJ2-3, with 7 bases fitting TRBD2. Trimming took 1 base from V and 6 from J; bases not matched to a gene: 2. CDR1 is SGHRS, CDR2 YFSETQ, per germline. This CDR3 region has 13 residues. Here the CDR3 DNA reads TGCGCCAGCAGCTTGTCCGGGGGGGATACGCAGTATTTT. Residues: CASSLSGGDTQYF.

This clone showed up just once. The chain links TRBV12-3 or TRBV12-4 to TRBJ2-1; D ambiguous. Trimming removed 7 bases at V and 3 bases at J, with 7 bases between. This CDR3 contains 12 residues. The CDR3 DNA is TGTGCCAGCAACCCGGGCTACAATGAGCAGTTCTTC. Its protein is CASNPGYNEQFF.

The V call is TRBV2, the J call TRBJ1-1, with D tentatively TRBD1 (5 bases). Germline V CDR1 and CDR2: SNHLY, FYNNEI. The CDR3 totals 13 residues. Trimming left V 3 bases short and J 3 bases short, with 8 bases between. The CDR3 nucleotides are TGTGCCAGCAGTGAGCCGGGGGACACTGAAGCTTTCTTT. Translation gives CASSEPGDTEAFF.

The rearrangement joins TRBV6-5 to TRBJ2-2; 11 nucleotides agree with TRBD2. Germline V gene sequence: CDR1 MNHEY, CDR2 SVGAGI. V shed 9 bases, J shed 5 bases, and the junction held 5 bases outside the gene matches. The CDR3 spans 14 residues. The CDR3 bases are TGTGCCAGTAAACTAGCGGGGGATACCGGGGAGCTGTTTTTT. Translating gives CASKLAGDTGELFF.

V and J are TRBV9 and TRBJ1-6, with D unresolved. V lost 6 bases, J lost 4 bases, and 8 bases lay in between. This CDR3 contains 13 residues. Germline V gives CDR1 SGDLS, CDR2 YYNGEE. The CDR3 spells CASTETYNSPLHF. CDR3 nucleotide sequence: TGTGCCAGCACGGAGACTTATAATTCACCCCTCCACTTT.

The CDR3: CASSRPGHEQYF. DNA of the CDR3: TGTGCCAGCAGTAGGCCAGGGCACGAGCAGTACTTC. This chain joins TRBV28 and TRBJ2-7, with D possibly matching TRBD1 (5 bases). Per the germline V gene, CDR1 is MDHEN and CDR2 is SYDVKM. Trimming removed 5 bases from V and 5 bases from J, with 10 bases in between. The CDR3 is made up of 12 amino acids.

CDR3 loop: CASRPSGVSTDTQYF. In nucleotides, the CDR3 is TGTGCCAGCAGACCCAGCGGAGTCAGCACAGATACGCAGTATTTT. The chain couples TRBV9 to TRBJ2-3; possibly TRBD2 for D (5 bases). This CDR3 region has 15 residues. Germline CDR1 SGDLS, CDR2 YYNGEE. The germline V and J ends were trimmed by 5 bases and 0 bases, with 13 bases remaining between them.

This sequence joins TRBV11-2 and TRBJ1-1, with D unresolved. CDR3 length: 12 residues. V was clipped by 5 bases and J by 1 base, with 5 bases between them. Germline CDR1 and CDR2: SGHAT and FQNNGV. The CDR3 loop is CASSEGNTEAFF. CDR3 DNA sequence: TGTGCCAGCAGCGAGGGGAACACTGAAGCTTTCTTT. The whole variable domain, filled in from reference TRBV11-2 and TRBJ1-1, reads EAGVAQSPRYKIIEKRQSVAFWCNPISGHATLYWYQQILGQGPKLLIQFQNNGVVDDSQLPKDRFSAERLKGVDSTLKIQPAKLEDSAVYLCASSEGNTEAFFGQGTRLTVV.

V is TRBV28 and J is TRBJ2-7, with TRBD2 identical over 10 bases. Germline V gene data show CDR1 as MDHEN and CDR2 as SYDVKM. The junction had 10 bases not matched to a gene; V was cut back by 5 bases and J by 0 bases. The CDR3 has 17 residues. CDR3 coding DNA: TGTGCCAGCAGTCCTAAAAGACTAGCGGGCTCCTCCTACGAGCAGTACTTC. Translation: CASSPKRLAGSSYEQYF.

This chain links TRBV6-5 with TRBJ1-1; D gene unclear. Germline V lookup: CDR1 MNHEY, CDR2 SVGAGI. V shed 1 base and J shed 5 bases, with 11 bases lying between them. This CDR3 is 14 amino acids long. CDR3 bases: TGTGCCAGCAGTTACTTCCCCCGGGGTACTGAAGCTTTCTTT. This translates into CASSYFPRGTEAFF.

The chain combines TRBV5-4 with TRBJ2-7; tentative D call: TRBD1 (6 bases). V gave up 7 bases and J gave up 5 bases, with 19 bases separating them. Germline lookup yields CDR1 SGHNT and CDR2 YYREEE (reference sequence). This CDR3 comprises 14 residues. CDR3 coding DNA: TGTGCCAGCGGTATACAGGGTGGAGCGCACGAGCAGTACTTC. Encoded protein: CASGIQGGAHEQYF.

This chain links TRBV11-3 with TRBJ2-1, with TRBD2 matching over 11 bases. V was clipped by 1 base and J by 7 bases; unmatched bases: 9. The V gene's germline CDR1 is SGHNT and CDR2 YENEEA. The CDR3 totals 17 residues. The CDR3 here is CASSLGAHSSGRNEQFF. For the CDR3, the DNA is TGTGCCAGCAGCTTAGGGGCCCATTCTAGCGGGAGGAATGAGCAGTTCTTC.

The chain joins TRBV4-2 to TRBJ2-5; 8 nucleotides agree with TRBD2. V shed 0 bases and J 5 bases; nucleotides not matched to a gene: 5. From germline, CDR1 is LGHNA and CDR2 YNFKEQ. The CDR3 has 15 amino acids. The CDR3, as DNA: TGTGCCAGCAGCCAAGAGATAGCGGGAAGGGAGACCCAGTACTTC. Its translation is CASSQEIAGRETQYF.

CDR3 amino acids: CSAPSGTGAYAFF. CDR3 in DNA: TGCAGCGCCCCATCTGGGACAGGGGCATATGCTTTCTTT. V gene TRBV29-1 combines with J gene TRBJ1-1, with TRBD1 matching 10 bases. The CDR3 extends over 13 amino acids. Germline V lookup: CDR1 SQVTM, CDR2 ANQGSEA. The V and J ends lost 7 bases and 11 bases, in that order; junction bases with no gene match: 13.

The chain employs TRBV5-6 and TRBJ1-5; 8 bases are shared with TRBD1. The V gene's germline CDR1 is SGHDT and CDR2 YYEEEE. This CDR3 comprises 14 residues. Trimming cost V 4 bases and J 5 bases; bases outside gene matches: 5. The CDR3 sequence is CASSQTGVDQPQHF. The CDR3 DNA is TGTGCCAGCAGCCAGACAGGGGTCGATCAGCCCCAGCATTTT.

This rearrangement joins TRBV2 to TRBJ1-5, with 7 nucleotides matching TRBD1. V trimming: 10 bases; J trimming: 4 bases; junction bases outside the gene matches: 7. The CDR3 covers 13 residues. Germline assignment: CDR1 SNHLY and CDR2 FYNNEI. The CDR3 coding sequence is TGTGCCATCCGTACAGGGGTAAATCAGCCCCAGCATTTT. It yields the protein CAIRTGVNQPQHF.